This paragraph covers one T cell receptor beta chain sequence. As yet, its antigen is unknown. These data are taken from a study of vaccination effects on CD4 cells after COVID-19. Trimming removed 1 base at V and 2 bases at J, with 16 bases between. The germline CDR1 and CDR2 sequences are SGHDT and YYEEEE. There are 16 residues in the CDR3. Under the ViraFEST assay, PBMC were stimulated with viral peptide pools so that antigen-specific CD4+ T cells expanded. Sequencing was performed afterwards. Around day 10 of culture, CD4+ T cells were separated out. It was between March and December 2020 that the person had a SARS-CoV-2 infection confirmed by PCR. At days 3 and 7, half of the medium was exchanged for IL-2 medium. Libraries were prepared by immunoSEQ multiplex PCR; TCRdb keeps only in-frame clonotypes and omits some of them. The sample lists 20,000 to 30,000 clones; about three quarters were seen once.

The receptor's source is a human donor who had a prior SARS-CoV-2 infection. This sequence joins TRBV5-6 and TRBJ2-7, with no clear D. Sequenced here: CD4+ T cells from PBMCs cultured with HCoV-NL63 spike peptides, sampled before COVID-19 vaccination. CDR3 coding DNA: TGTGCCAGCAGCTTGCGAAAGCGTATGTTCACCTACGAGCAGTACTTC. Translating it yields CASSLRKRMFTYEQYF.